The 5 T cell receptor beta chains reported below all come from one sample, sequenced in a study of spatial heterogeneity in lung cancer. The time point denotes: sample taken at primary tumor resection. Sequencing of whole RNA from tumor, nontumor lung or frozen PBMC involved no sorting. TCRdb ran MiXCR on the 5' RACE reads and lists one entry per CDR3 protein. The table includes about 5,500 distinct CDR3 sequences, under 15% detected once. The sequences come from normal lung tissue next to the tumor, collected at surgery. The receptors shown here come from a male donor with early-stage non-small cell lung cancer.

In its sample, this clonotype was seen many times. The CDR3 loop reads CAWSRGLAFSTDTQYF. For the CDR3, the DNA is TGTGCCTGGAGTAGGGGACTAGCGTTTAGCACAGATACGCAGTATTTT. The chain carries TRBV30 and TRBJ2-3; 10 bases fit TRBD2. The CDR3 totals 16 residues. CDR1 GTSNPN and CDR2 SVGIG come from the germline V gene (reference sequence). Unmatched junction bases numbered 5, after V lost 2 bases and J lost 0 bases.

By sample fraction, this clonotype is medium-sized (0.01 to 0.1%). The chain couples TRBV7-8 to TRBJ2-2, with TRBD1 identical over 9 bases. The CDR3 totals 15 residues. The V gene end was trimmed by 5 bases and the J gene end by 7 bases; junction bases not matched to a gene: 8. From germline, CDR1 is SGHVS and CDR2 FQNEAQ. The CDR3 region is CASSVRTGEGGELFF. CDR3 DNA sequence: TGTGCCAGCAGCGTAAGGACAGGGGAAGGCGGGGAGCTGTTTTTT. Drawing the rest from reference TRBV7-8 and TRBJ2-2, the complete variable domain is GAGVSQSPRYKVAKRGQDVALRCDPISGHVSLFWYQQALGQGPEFLTYFQNEAQLDKSGLPSDRFFAERPEGSVSTLKIQRTQQEDSAVYLCASSVRTGEGGELFFGEGSRLTVL.

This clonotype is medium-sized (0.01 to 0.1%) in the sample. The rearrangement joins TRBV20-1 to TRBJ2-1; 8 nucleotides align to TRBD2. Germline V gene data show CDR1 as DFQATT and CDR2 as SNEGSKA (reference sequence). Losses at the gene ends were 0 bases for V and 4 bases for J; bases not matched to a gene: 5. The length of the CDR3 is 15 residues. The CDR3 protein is CSARDPTSEYNEQFF. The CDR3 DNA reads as TGCAGTGCTAGAGACCCGACTAGCGAATACAATGAGCAGTTCTTC.

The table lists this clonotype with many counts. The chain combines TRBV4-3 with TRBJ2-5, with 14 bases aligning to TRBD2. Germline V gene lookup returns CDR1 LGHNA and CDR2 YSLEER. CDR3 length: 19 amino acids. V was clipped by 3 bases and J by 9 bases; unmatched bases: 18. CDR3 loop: CASSHGPGLAGAQPIPQYF. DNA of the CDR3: TGCGCCAGCAGCCACGGTCCGGGACTAGCGGGAGCTCAACCCATTCCCCAGTACTTC.

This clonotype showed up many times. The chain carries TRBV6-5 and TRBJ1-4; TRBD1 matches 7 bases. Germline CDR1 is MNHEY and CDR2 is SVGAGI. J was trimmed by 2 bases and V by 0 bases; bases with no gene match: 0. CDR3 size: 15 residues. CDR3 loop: CASSYSTGTNEKLFF. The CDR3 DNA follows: TGTGCCAGCAGTTACTCGACAGGGACTAATGAAAAACTGTTTTTT.